Sequencing of this T cell receptor (beta chain) was carried out in a study of neurological immune-mediated disorders. Notes on the study in general: HTLV-1-associated myelopathy displayed the greatest TCR clonal expansion, and multiple sclerosis exhibited the smallest, lower than that of healthy controls.

This clonotype occurred many times. The antigen remains unidentified. The cDNA came from 5'RACE, which used 10-nucleotide random UMIs. Via MiXCR, TCRdb re-called the 5' RACE reads, giving one row per CDR3 protein. Of tens of thousands of distinct CDR3 sequences in the sample, over 12% were seen once. PBMCs stored at -80 C, 2 million in total, were the source of the unsorted libraries. Germline V gene lookup returns CDR1 DFQATT and CDR2 SNEGSKA (reference sequence). The J segment lost 0 bases and the V segment lost 0 bases, leaving 8 bases of the junction unmatched. The CDR3 spans 19 residues. The clonotype comes from a woman aged 45 to 65 with HTLV-1-associated myelopathy (HAM/TSP). The rearrangement joins TRBV20-1 to TRBJ2-2; 12 bases are shared with TRBD2. The sequenced sample consisted of PBMCs. The CDR3 DNA reads TGCAGTGCTAGAGAGCTACTAGCGGGGGGCCCTGCGAACACCGGGGAGCTGTTTTTT. Its protein is CSARELLAGGPANTGELFF.